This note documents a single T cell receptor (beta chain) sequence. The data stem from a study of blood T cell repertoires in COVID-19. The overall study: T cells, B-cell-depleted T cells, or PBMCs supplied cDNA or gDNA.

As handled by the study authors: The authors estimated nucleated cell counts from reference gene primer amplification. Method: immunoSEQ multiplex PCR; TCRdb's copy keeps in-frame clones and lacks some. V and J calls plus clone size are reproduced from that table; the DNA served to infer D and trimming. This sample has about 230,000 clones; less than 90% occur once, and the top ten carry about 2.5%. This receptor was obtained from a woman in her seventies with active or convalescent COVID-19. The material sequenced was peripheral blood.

The CDR3 is CASSGGFEAFF. CDR3 sequence (DNA): TGTGCCAGCAGTGGCGGGTTTGAAGCTTTCTTT. The chain uses TRBV28 and TRBJ1-1; D gene ambiguous. CDR3 length: 11 residues. CDR1 MDHEN and CDR2 SYDVKM come from the germline V gene. The germline V and J ends were trimmed by 5 bases and 7 bases, with 8 bases remaining between them.